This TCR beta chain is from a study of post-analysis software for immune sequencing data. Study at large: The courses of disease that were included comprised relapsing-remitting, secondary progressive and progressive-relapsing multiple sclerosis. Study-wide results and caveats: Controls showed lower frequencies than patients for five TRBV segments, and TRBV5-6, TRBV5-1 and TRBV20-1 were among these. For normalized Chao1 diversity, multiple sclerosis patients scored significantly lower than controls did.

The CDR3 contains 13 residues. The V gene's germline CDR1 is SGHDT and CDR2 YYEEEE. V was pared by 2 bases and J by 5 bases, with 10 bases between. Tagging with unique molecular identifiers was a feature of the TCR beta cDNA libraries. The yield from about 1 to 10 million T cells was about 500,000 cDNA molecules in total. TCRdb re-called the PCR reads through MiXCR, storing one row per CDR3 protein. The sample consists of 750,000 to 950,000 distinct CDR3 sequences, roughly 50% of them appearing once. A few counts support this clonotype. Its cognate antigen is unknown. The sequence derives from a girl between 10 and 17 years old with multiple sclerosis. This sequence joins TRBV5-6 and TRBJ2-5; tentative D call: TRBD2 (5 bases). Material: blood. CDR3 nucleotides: TGTGCCAGCAGCTTTACAGAGCGGGAGACCCAGTACTTC. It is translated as CASSFTERETQYF.